These T cell receptor beta chains were read from a single sample in a study of Graves' ophthalmopathy and Graves' hyperthyroidism. TCRdb used MiXCR to reprocess the multiplex PCR reads, holding one entry per CDR3 protein. Of around 1.1 million distinct CDR3 sequences listed, about 35% were seen once; the top ten hold over 8.5%. The sequenced sample was peripheral blood or thyroid tissue (not recorded which). The origin of the receptors is an adult man with Graves' hyperthyroidism. CDR3s include the opening cysteine and the closing phenylalanine or tryptophan. A D gene is named only where the DNA matches it firmly. Some rows mark clone size as missing; the rest say once, few, many or name a class of expanded clone.

CDR3nt,CDR3aa,d_gene,abundance,j_gene,len,v_gene
TGTGCCAGCAGCTTAGGCCTGCAGGTAGGAGTCCTGGAGCAGTACTTC,CASSLGLQVGVLEQYF,-,-,TRBJ2-7,16,TRBV9
TGCAGCGCCTTTTTTGGGCGGGGGGGTCTCCAAGAGACCCAGTACTTC,CSAFFGRGGLQETQYF,TRBD2,many,TRBJ2-5,16,TRBV29-1
TGCTCCGGACTCGCCATATACAATGAGCAGTTCTTT,CSGLAIYNEQFF,-,-,TRBJ1-1,12,TRBV29-1
TGCGCCAGCAGCCAAGATTCCGCCAGGCCCGAGCAGTACTTC,CASSQDSARPEQYF,-,-,TRBJ2-7,14,TRBV4-3
TGTGCCAGCAGTCCTACCGGGTCTATGGGGACTGAAGCTTTCTTT,CASSPTGSMGTEAFF,-,-,TRBJ1-1,15,TRBV12-3/TRBV12-4
TGCAGCGTTGTCCAGGGAGGAGGCTACACCTTC,CSVVQGGGYTF,-,few,TRBJ1-2,11,TRBV29-1
TGTGCCAGCAGAACGGACGGTAGTGAAAAACTGTTTTTT,CASRTDGSEKLFF,-,many,TRBJ1-4,13,TRBV12-3/TRBV12-4
TGTGCCAGCAGCGTCATCCCCGGGGACCGCTACGAGCAGTACTTC,CASSVIPGDRYEQYF,-,-,TRBJ2-7,15,TRBV7-9
TGTGCCAGCAGTCCTAAGACCATCTACGAGCAGTACTTC,CASSPKTIYEQYF,-,-,TRBJ2-7,13,TRBV12-3/TRBV12-4
TGTGCCAGCTGGAGGGACAGGGGGGAAGAGACCCAGTACTTC,CASWRDRGEETQYF,TRBD1,-,TRBJ2-5,14,TRBV28
TGTGCCAGCAGACCGGGACAGGGCGATATAGGCAATCAGCCCCAGCATTTT,CASRPGQGDIGNQPQHF,TRBD1,-,TRBJ1-5,17,TRBV3-1
TGTGCCAGCAGTTTAGCCGTCGGTCCGAACACTGAAGCTTTCTTT,CASSLAVGPNTEAFF,-,many,TRBJ1-1,15,TRBV12-3/TRBV12-4
TGTGCCAGCAGCTTACCGGGACAGGGGGCCACTGAAGCTTTCTTT,CASSLPGQGATEAFF,TRBD1,many,TRBJ1-1,15,TRBV7-8
TGTGCCAGTAGTATAGGTGTCGGGGCTTACGAGCAGTACTTC,CASSIGVGAYEQYF,-,few,TRBJ2-7,14,TRBV19
TGTGCCAGCAGCTCGGACTTCCCCTCCTACGAGCAGTACTTC,CASSSDFPSYEQYF,-,-,TRBJ2-7,14,TRBV7-9
TGTGCCAGCAGAGGTCAGGCGCGTGGCTACACCTTC,CASRGQARGYTF,-,many,TRBJ1-2,12,TRBV12-3/TRBV12-4
TGTGCCAGCAAGTTCTCGCTTGGGGAATATGGTTACACCTTC,CASKFSLGEYGYTF,-,once,TRBJ1-2,14,TRBV2
TGTGCCAGCAGTTACCGCTCAGGAGACTATGGCTACACCTTC,CASSYRSGDYGYTF,-,many,TRBJ1-2,14,TRBV6-5
TGTGCCAGCAGCCCGACTAGGACAGGGAAAGAGACCCAGTACTTC,CASSPTRTGKETQYF,TRBD1,many,TRBJ2-5,15,TRBV11-2
TGTGCCACCAGCAGCGAGGGACAGGGGACCGAGACCCAGTACTTC,CATSSEGQGTETQYF,TRBD1,-,TRBJ2-5,15,TRBV15
TGCGCCAGCAGCCTTTCGGTTGCGGGGGTCACTGAAGCTTTCTTT,CASSLSVAGVTEAFF,-,many,TRBJ1-1,15,TRBV4-3
TGTGCCAGCAGCCCCGGGGTAGCGAACACCCAAGAGACCCAGTACTTC,CASSPGVANTQETQYF,-,-,TRBJ2-5,16,TRBV7-3
TGTGCCAGCAGTGCTAGTTCGGGTTATGGCTACACCTTC,CASSASSGYGYTF,-,-,TRBJ1-2,13,TRBV25-1
TGTGCCAGCAGCCCCCTCGACAGGGTGGGCGAAAAACTGTTTTTT,CASSPLDRVGEKLFF,TRBD1,few,TRBJ1-4,15,TRBV7-9
TGTGCCAGCAGCCAAGTGGGGACGGATGGCTACACCTTC,CASSQVGTDGYTF,-,-,TRBJ1-2,13,TRBV14
TGCAGCGTTCGTGACAGGGGAGTCGGCTACACCTTC,CSVRDRGVGYTF,TRBD1,-,TRBJ1-2,12,TRBV29-1
TGTGCCTGGGGGACAGGGAACGAGCAGTACTTC,CAWGTGNEQYF,TRBD1,few,TRBJ2-7,11,TRBV30
TGTGCCAGCAGAAAACCGGACAGGAGGAATTCACCCCTCCACTTT,CASRKPDRRNSPLHF,TRBD1,few,TRBJ1-6,15,TRBV10-3
TGTGCCAGCAGTTTAGGCGTAGGGGGCCCTGGCTACACCTTC,CASSLGVGGPGYTF,TRBD1,many,TRBJ1-2,14,TRBV12-3/TRBV12-4
TGTGCCAGCAGTTTACGACTCAACCACGAGCAGTACTTC,CASSLRLNHEQYF,-,-,TRBJ2-7,13,TRBV12-3/TRBV12-4
TGTGCCAGCAGCCAGACAGGGTTTGATGAAAAACTGTTTTTT,CASSQTGFDEKLFF,TRBD1,many,TRBJ1-4,14,TRBV11-2